The source of this TCR beta chain is a study of blood T cell repertoires in COVID-19. Authors' analysis steps: Estimated nucleated cell counts came from reference gene primer amplification. TCRdb keeps only in-frame clones here, not all; method: immunoSEQ multiplex PCR. D and trimming were read from the DNA, whereas the V and J calls and clone size are those reported in that table. Among 150,000 to 200,000 clones, around 80% were seen once, and the ten largest hold approximately 7.7%. Participants, roughly 18 to 90 years old, spanned some 23 US areas. Trimming cost V 3 bases and J 3 bases, with 18 bases left between them. The CDR3 extends over 17 amino acids. From germline, CDR1 is MDHEN and CDR2 SYDVKM.

The sample comprised PBMCs or T cells enriched from blood (not recorded which). The receptor comes from a woman in her forties or fifties who had recovered from COVID-19. This chain joins TRBV28 and TRBJ2-1, with D possibly being TRBD2 (5 bases). As DNA, the CDR3 is TGTGCCAGCAGTTTCCACTCTAGCTCCACACACTACAATGAGCAGTTCTTC. It translates to CASSFHSSSTHYNEQFF.